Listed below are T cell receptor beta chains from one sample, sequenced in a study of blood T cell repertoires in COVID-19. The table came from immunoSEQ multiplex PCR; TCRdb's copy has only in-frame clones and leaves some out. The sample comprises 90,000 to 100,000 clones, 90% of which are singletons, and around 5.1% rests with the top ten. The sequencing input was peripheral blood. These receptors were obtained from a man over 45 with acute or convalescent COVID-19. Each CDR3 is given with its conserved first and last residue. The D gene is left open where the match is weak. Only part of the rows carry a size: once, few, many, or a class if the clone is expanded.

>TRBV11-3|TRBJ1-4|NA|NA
CASSFGPGGANEKLFF
TGTGCCAGCAGCTTCGGACCCGGAGGGGCTAATGAAAAACTGTTTTTT
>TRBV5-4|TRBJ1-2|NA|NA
CASSFQGTSYGYTF
TGTGCCAGCAGCTTTCAGGGAACGTCCTATGGCTACACCTTC
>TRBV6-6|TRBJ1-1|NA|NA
CASSFLGGGNTEAFF
TGTGCCAGCAGTTTCCTGGGAGGGGGGAACACTGAAGCTTTCTTT
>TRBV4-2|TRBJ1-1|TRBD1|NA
CASRLTAGGGRGTEAFF
TGTGCCAGCAGACTAACTGCAGGGGGCGGAAGAGGAACTGAAGCTTTCTTT
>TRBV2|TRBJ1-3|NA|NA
CASSREGSGNTIYF
TGTGCCAGCAGCCGGGAGGGCTCTGGAAACACCATATATTTT
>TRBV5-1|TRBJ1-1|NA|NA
CASSLDPGTRNTEAFF
TGCGCCAGCAGCTTGGACCCCGGGACACGAAACACTGAAGCTTTCTTT
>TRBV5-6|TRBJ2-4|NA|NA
CASSLDDREDIQYF
TGTGCCAGCAGCTTGGATGACAGGGAGGACATTCAGTACTTC
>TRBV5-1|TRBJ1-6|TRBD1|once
CASSLIGTGGFHSPLHF
TGCGCCAGCAGCTTGATTGGGACAGGGGGTTTTCATTCACCCCTCCACTTT
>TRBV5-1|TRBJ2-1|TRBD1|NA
CASSLEDREDEQFF
TGCGCCAGCAGCTTGGAGGACAGGGAGGATGAGCAGTTCTTC
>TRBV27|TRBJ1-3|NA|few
CASSLLAGSPGNTIYF
TGTGCCAGCAGCCTCCTGGCGGGGTCTCCTGGAAACACCATATATTTT
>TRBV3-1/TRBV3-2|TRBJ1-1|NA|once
CASSQDFLMDPEVNTEAFF
TGTGCCAGCAGCCAAGATTTCTTAATGGATCCTGAGGTCAACACTGAAGCTTTCTTT
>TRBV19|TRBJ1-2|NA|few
CASSTTVINYGYTF
TGTGCCAGTAGTACGACAGTTATAAACTATGGCTACACCTTC
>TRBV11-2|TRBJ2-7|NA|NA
CASSRDSVSYEQYF
TGTGCCAGCAGCCGAGACAGTGTCTCCTACGAGCAGTACTTC
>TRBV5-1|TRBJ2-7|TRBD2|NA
CASSNGLDNSLPTF
TGCGCCAGCAGCAACGGACTAGACAACTCCCTCCCCACATTC
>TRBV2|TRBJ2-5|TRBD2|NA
CASSALGGGQETQYF
TGTGCCAGCAGCGCCCTCGGGGGGGGCCAAGAGACCCAGTACTTC
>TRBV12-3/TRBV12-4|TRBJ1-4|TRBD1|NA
CASSDRGGEKLFF
TGTGCCAGCAGCGACAGGGGGGGGGAAAAACTGTTTTTT
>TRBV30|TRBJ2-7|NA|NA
CAWRMASESYEQYF
TGTGCCTGGAGGATGGCTAGCGAGTCCTACGAGCAGTACTTC
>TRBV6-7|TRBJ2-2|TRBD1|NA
CASSYSSIRDRGLTGELFF
TGTGCCAGCAGTTACTCGTCCATCCGGGACAGGGGGCTTACCGGGGAGCTGTTTTTT
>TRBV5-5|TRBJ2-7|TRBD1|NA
CASSLPSGQGNYEQYF
TGTGCCAGCAGCCTACCCTCGGGACAGGGGAACTACGAGCAGTACTTC
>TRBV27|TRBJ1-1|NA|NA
CASSLTGGRTEAFF
TGTGCCAGCAGTTTAACGGGGGGGCGGACTGAAGCTTTCTTT
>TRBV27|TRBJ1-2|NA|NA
CASSLRGGASNYGYTF
TGTGCCAGCAGTTTAAGGGGGGGGGCTTCTAACTATGGCTACACCTTC
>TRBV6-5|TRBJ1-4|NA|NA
CASRRTLTNEKLFF
TGTGCCAGCAGGAGGACACTGACTAATGAAAAACTGTTTTTT
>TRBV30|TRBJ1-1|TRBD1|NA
CAWRPKTGIGTEAFF
TGTGCCTGGAGGCCTAAGACAGGGATAGGGACTGAAGCTTTCTTT
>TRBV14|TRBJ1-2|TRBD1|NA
CASSQVLLTGANYGYTF
TGTGCCAGCAGCCAAGTTCTTTTGACAGGGGCCAACTATGGCTACACCTTC
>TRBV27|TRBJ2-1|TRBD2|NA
CASRSLVLAGVRNEQFF
TGTGCCAGCCGAAGTTTAGTATTAGCGGGAGTCCGTAATGAGCAGTTCTTC
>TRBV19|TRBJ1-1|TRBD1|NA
CASSMVGQGAGAEAFF
TGTGCCAGTAGTATGGTAGGACAGGGGGCGGGCGCTGAAGCTTTCTTT
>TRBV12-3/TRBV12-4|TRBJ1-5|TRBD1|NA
CASSRQGGQPQHF
TGTGCCAGCAGTAGACAGGGGGGACAGCCCCAGCATTTT
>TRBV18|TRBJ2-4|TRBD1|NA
CASSADRDNIQYF
TGTGCCAGCTCGGCGGACAGGGATAACATTCAGTACTTC
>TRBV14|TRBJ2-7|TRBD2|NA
CASSQGLAGGYYEQYF
TGTGCCAGCAGCCAAGGATTAGCGGGAGGTTACTACGAGCAGTACTTC
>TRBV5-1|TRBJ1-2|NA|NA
CASSLALGRHNYGYTF
TGCGCCAGCAGCTTGGCCTTGGGGCGGCACAACTATGGCTACACCTTC
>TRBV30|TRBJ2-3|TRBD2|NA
CAWSVPSAGTDTQYF
TGTGCCTGGAGTGTACCATCAGCGGGAACCGATACGCAGTATTTT
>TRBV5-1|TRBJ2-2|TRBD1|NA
CASSTDRGPAGELFF
TGCGCCAGCAGCACGGACAGGGGACCCGCCGGGGAGCTGTTTTTT
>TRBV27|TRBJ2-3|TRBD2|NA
CASSSPGLGTDTQYF
TGTGCCAGCAGTTCGCCGGGACTAGGAACAGATACGCAGTATTTT
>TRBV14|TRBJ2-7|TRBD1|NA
CASSHSGTGSVEQYF
TGTGCCAGCAGCCACTCCGGGACAGGGTCTGTCGAGCAGTACTTC
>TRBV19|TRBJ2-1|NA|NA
CASSIGASYNEQFF
TGTGCCAGTAGTATAGGGGCGTCCTACAATGAGCAGTTCTTC
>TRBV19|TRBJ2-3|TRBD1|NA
CASRGQGDGGSTDTQYF
TGTGCCAGTAGAGGGCAGGGGGATGGCGGTAGCACAGATACGCAGTATTTT
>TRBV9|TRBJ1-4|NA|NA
CASSDTGYNEKLFF
TGTGCCAGCAGCGACACAGGGTATAATGAAAAACTGTTTTTT
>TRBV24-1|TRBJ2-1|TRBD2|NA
CATSDGTSGRSYNEQFF
TGTGCCACCAGTGATGGGACTAGCGGGAGGTCTTACAATGAGCAGTTCTTC
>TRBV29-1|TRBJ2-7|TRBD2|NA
CSVEEGTKYEQYF
TGCAGCGTTGAAGAGGGGACTAAGTACGAGCAGTACTTC
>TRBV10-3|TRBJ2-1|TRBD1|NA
CAIGQGGNEQFF
TGTGCCATAGGACAGGGGGGGAATGAGCAGTTCTTC
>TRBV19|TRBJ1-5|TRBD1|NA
CASIPPGQGAQPQHF
TGTGCCAGTATCCCCCCGGGACAGGGGGCACAGCCCCAGCATTTT
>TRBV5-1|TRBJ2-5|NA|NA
CASSLDSPWAETQYF
TGCGCCAGCAGCTTGGACTCCCCATGGGCAGAGACCCAGTACTTC
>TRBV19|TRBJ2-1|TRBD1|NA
CASSGISGTGRNNEQFF
TGTGCCAGTAGTGGTATTTCCGGGACAGGGCGGAACAATGAGCAGTTCTTC
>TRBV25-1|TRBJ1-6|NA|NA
CASSELGRVDSPLHF
TGTGCCAGCAGTGAATTGGGCAGGGTGGATTCACCCCTCCACTTT
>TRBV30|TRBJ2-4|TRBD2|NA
CAWSLAGGNIQYF
TGTGCCTGGAGTCTGGCGGGAGGTAACATTCAGTACTTC
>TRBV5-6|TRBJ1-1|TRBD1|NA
CASSELRGSMNTEAFF
TGTGCCAGCAGCGAACTCAGGGGGAGCATGAACACTGAAGCTTTCTTT
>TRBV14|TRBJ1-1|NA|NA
CASSQEWGLEVLGDTEAFF
TGTGCCAGCAGCCAAGAGTGGGGGCTTGAGGTTCTAGGGGACACTGAAGCTTTCTTT
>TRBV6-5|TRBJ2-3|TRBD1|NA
CANRDRATDTQYF
TGTGCCAACCGGGACAGGGCCACAGATACGCAGTATTTT